Listed here are 31 T cell receptor beta chains from one sample, sequenced in a study of blood T cell repertoires in COVID-19. Clones were sequenced by immunoSEQ multiplex PCR, and TCRdb holds only the in-frame ones, with some missing. The data show approximately 51,000 clones, 80% to 90% seen once. Material for sequencing was peripheral blood. The receptor source for this set is a man in his fifties with active COVID-19.

The chain joins TRBV4-3 to TRBJ1-6, with D tentatively TRBD1 (6 bases). Germline loops: CDR1 LGHNA, CDR2 YSLEER. V lost 0 bases to trimming and J lost 5 bases, with 17 bases between them. The CDR3 sequence is 18 residues long. The CDR3 sequence: CASSQEAQGPNNNSPLHF. Written as DNA, the CDR3 is TGCGCCAGCAGCCAAGAGGCCCAGGGGCCCAATAATAATTCACCCCTCCACTTT.

This clone was seen more than once but under ten times. J is TRBJ1-1 and V is TRBV11-2; 7 bases align to TRBD1. With 5 bases clipped from V and 3 bases from J, the junction kept 15 bases outside the gene matches. Germline-derived CDR1 and CDR2 are SGHAT and FQNNGV. This CDR3 comprises 17 residues. The CDR3 nucleotides are TGTGCCAGCAGCGCACAGGGGACCTTGAGGGTGGACACTGAAGCTTTCTTT. As protein: CASSAQGTLRVDTEAFF. The whole variable domain, filled in from reference TRBV11-2 and TRBJ1-1, reads EAGVAQSPRYKIIEKRQSVAFWCNPISGHATLYWYQQILGQGPKLLIQFQNNGVVDDSQLPKDRFSAERLKGVDSTLKIQPAKLEDSAVYLCASSAQGTLRVDTEAFFGQGTRLTVV.

V gene TRBV4-1 combines with J gene TRBJ1-1; D is perhaps TRBD1 (6 bases). CDR1 MGHRA and CDR2 YSYEKL come from the germline V gene. This CDR3 has 14 residues. The germline V and J ends were trimmed by 4 bases and 6 bases, with 15 bases remaining between them. CDR3 sequence: CASSLTGQSAEAFF. DNA for the CDR3: TGCGCCAGCAGCCTTACAGGGCAGAGCGCTGAAGCTTTCTTT.

J is TRBJ2-3 and V is TRBV6-5; D is possibly TRBD2 (7 bases). Trimming cost V 8 bases and J 5 bases, with 20 bases left between them. CDR1 is MNHEY and CDR2 is SVGAGI in the germline V gene. This CDR3 spans 15 amino acids. The CDR3 here is CASGTGASGGDTQYF. CDR3 sequence (DNA): TGTGCCAGCGGCACGGGGGCTAGCGGTGGAGATACGCAGTATTTT.

The rearrangement uses TRBV18 and TRBJ1-5; D unclear. This CDR3 has 16 amino acids. Trimming pared 3 bases from V and 2 bases from J, leaving 14 bases between. Germline assignment: CDR1 KGHSH and CDR2 LQKENI. CDR3: CASSPPRGGGNQPQHF. CDR3 nucleotides: TGTGCCAGCTCACCCCCGAGAGGAGGTGGCAATCAGCCCCAGCATTTT.

The genes are TRBV6-5 and TRBJ1-4; D may be TRBD1 (6 bases). CDR1 is MNHEY and CDR2 is SVGAGI in the germline V gene. The germline V and J ends were trimmed by 6 bases and 2 bases, with 13 bases remaining between them. The length of the CDR3 is 15 residues. The CDR3 protein is CASSGTRGTNEKLFF. As DNA, the CDR3 is TGTGCCAGCAGCGGAACAAGGGGGACTAATGAAAAACTGTTTTTT.

V is TRBV7-9 and J is TRBJ2-6; 8 nucleotides match TRBD1. Per the germline V gene, CDR1 is SEHNR and CDR2 is FQNEAQ (reference sequence). V lost 4 bases to trimming and J lost 11 bases; unmatched junction nucleotides: 7. The length of the CDR3 is 14 residues. The CDR3 bases are TGTGCCAGCAGCTCACGAGGGACAGGCGACGTCCTGACTTTC. Translation: CASSSRGTGDVLTF.

CDR3 in DNA: TGTGCCAGCAGTCTAAGGGAGGACTATGGCTACACCTTC. Translated, it gives CASSLREDYGYTF. This chain links TRBV12-3 or TRBV12-4 with TRBJ1-2; D is unclear. The CDR3 loop spans 13 amino acids. Trimming stripped 5 bases from V and 3 bases from J, with 10 bases between.

This clone was seen only once. The chain combines TRBV28 with TRBJ2-7; 9 positions agree with TRBD1. J lost 3 bases, V lost 8 bases, and 2 bases had no gene match. Germline CDR1 and CDR2: MDHEN and SYDVKM. The CDR3 has 12 residues. This CDR3 is CASGTGIYEQYF. In nucleotides, the CDR3 is TGTGCCAGCGGGACAGGGATCTACGAGCAGTACTTC.

This chain joins TRBV6-5 and TRBJ2-3, with TRBD2 identical over 8 bases. The CDR3 has 13 amino acids. V lost 7 bases, J lost 2 bases, and 2 bases stayed unmatched. Per the germline V gene, CDR1 is MNHEY and CDR2 is SVGAGI. The CDR3 is CASTAGATDTQYF. The CDR3 bases are TGTGCCAGCACAGCGGGGGCCACAGATACGCAGTATTTT.

The chain has TRBV9 and TRBJ2-3, with 9 bases matching TRBD2. The CDR3 is made up of 17 amino acids. CDR1 and CDR2 from the germline V gene are SGDLS and YYNGEE. V shed 0 bases and J 3 bases; nucleotides not matched to a gene: 8. CDR3: CASSVGLAGKGTDTQYF. CDR3 in DNA: TGTGCCAGCAGCGTAGGGCTAGCGGGGAAGGGGACAGATACGCAGTATTTT.

The chain is built from TRBV30 and TRBJ1-6; D may be TRBD1 (5 bases). V lost 4 bases to trimming and J lost 8 bases, with 9 bases between them. The germline V gene has CDR1 GTSNPN and CDR2 SVGIG (reference sequence). This CDR3 contains 12 residues. Here the CDR3 reads CAWTGWDSPLHF. The CDR3 nucleotides are TGTGCCTGGACAGGGTGGGATTCACCCCTCCACTTT.

This chain links TRBV20-1 with TRBJ2-6; possible D gene TRBD1, 5 bases. This CDR3 has 16 residues. Germline loops: CDR1 DFQATT, CDR2 SNEGSKA (reference sequence). The V gene lost 3 bases and the J gene lost 0 bases, with 12 bases spanning the gap. The CDR3 coding sequence is TGCAGTGCTAGTACAGGACCGTCCTCTGGGGCCAACGTCCTGACTTTC. Its protein product is CSASTGPSSGANVLTF.

The chain recombines TRBV13 with TRBJ2-3, with a possible D match to TRBD2 (5 bases). Per germline, CDR1 PRHDT and CDR2 FYEKMQ (reference sequence). V was cut by 11 bases and J by 7 bases, with 16 bases left in between. This CDR3 contains 12 residues. CDR3 nucleotide sequence: TGTGCCGGAGGATCCGGGGTCCATACGCAGTATTTT. It yields the protein CAGGSGVHTQYF.

The chain has TRBV11-2 and TRBJ2-2; a possible D gene is TRBD2 (6 bases). The CDR3 is 16 residues long. Germline V gene data show CDR1 as SGHAT and CDR2 as FQNNGV. V dropped 1 base and J dropped 1 base, with 10 bases sitting between them. CDR3 region: CASSLVGGRNTGELFF. DNA of the CDR3: TGTGCCAGCAGCTTAGTCGGGGGTAGGAACACCGGGGAGCTGTTTTTT. The variable domain in full, with the rest retrieved from reference TRBV11-2 and TRBJ2-2, is EAGVAQSPRYKIIEKRQSVAFWCNPISGHATLYWYQQILGQGPKLLIQFQNNGVVDDSQLPKDRFSAERLKGVDSTLKIQPAKLEDSAVYLCASSLVGGRNTGELFFGEGSRLTVL.

In this sample, this clone turned up once. The J gene is TRBJ2-1, the V gene TRBV15, with a tentative D call TRBD2 (6 bases). V was clipped by 0 bases and J by 3 bases, with 12 bases between them. Germline V gene sequence: CDR1 LNHNV, CDR2 YYDKDF (reference sequence). CDR3 length: 16 amino acids. The CDR3 DNA follows: TGTGCCACCAGCAGAGACGCGGGGCAGGTCTACAATGAGCAGTTCTTC. Encoded protein: CATSRDAGQVYNEQFF.

This sequence joins TRBV19 and TRBJ2-7; no definite D call. The CDR3 extends over 13 amino acids. V gave up 6 bases and J gave up 4 bases, with 13 bases separating them. The V gene's germline CDR1 is LNHDA and CDR2 SQIVND (reference sequence). The CDR3, as DNA: TGTGCCAGTAGCCGCAGACCCGGGTACGAGCAGTACTTC. Translated, it gives CASSRRPGYEQYF. The full variable domain, rest sourced from reference TRBV19 and TRBJ2-7, is DGGITQSPKYLFRKEGQNVTLSCEQNLNHDAMYWYRQDPGQGLRLIYYSQIVNDFQKGDIAEGYSVSREKKESFPLTVTSAQKNPTAFYLCASSRRPGYEQYFGPGTRLTVT.

The CDR3 region has the DNA TGTGCCAGCAGCACTCGGGGACAGTTCTCTGGAAACACCATATATTTT. Translated, it gives CASSTRGQFSGNTIYF. This chain uses TRBV11-2 with TRBJ1-3, with 7 bases matching TRBD1. Trimming removed 5 bases from V and 0 bases from J; junction bases left unmatched: 7. Per germline, CDR1 SGHAT and CDR2 FQNNGV. The CDR3 extends over 16 amino acids.

The chain couples TRBV7-2 to TRBJ1-6, with TRBD1 matching 9 bases. The ends lost 4 bases at V and 9 bases at J; junction bases unmatched: 4. The germline CDR1 and CDR2 sequences are SGHTA and FQGNSA. The CDR3 consists of 14 residues. CDR3 loop: CASSSQGAPSPLHF. The CDR3, as DNA: TGTGCCAGCAGCTCACAGGGGGCTCCTTCACCCCTCCACTTT.

This clone has a handful of counts. The chain recombines TRBV3-1 (or the pseudogene TRBV3-2) with TRBJ1-2, with TRBD1 matching 8 bases. The germline V gene encodes CDR1 LGHDT and CDR2 YNNKEL (reference sequence). V shed 3 bases and J 7 bases; nucleotides not matched to a gene: 4. The CDR3 has 13 amino acids. This CDR3 reads CASSHYDRGGYTF. As DNA, the CDR3 is TGTGCCAGCAGCCATTACGACAGGGGTGGCTACACCTTC.

The chain employs TRBV7-2 and TRBJ1-6; TRBD1 aligns across 8 bases. The junction had 3 bases not matched to a gene; V was cut back by 5 bases and J by 3 bases. From germline, CDR1 is SGHTA and CDR2 FQGNSA. This CDR3 comprises 15 residues. The CDR3 spells CASSAGTGYNSPLHF. The CDR3 region has the DNA TGTGCCAGCAGCGCGGGGACAGGCTATAATTCACCCCTCCACTTT.

There are a few counts of this clone. This sequence joins TRBV19 and TRBJ1-5, with D possibly being TRBD1 (6 bases). V was trimmed by 8 bases and J by 4 bases, leaving 12 bases between them. CDR1 LNHDA and CDR2 SQIVND come from the germline V gene (reference sequence). The CDR3 covers 13 residues. The CDR3 spells CASSGQNNQPQHF. The CDR3 DNA follows: TGTGCCAGTTCCGGACAGAATAATCAGCCCCAGCATTTT.

This chain uses TRBV2 with TRBJ2-5; D is undetermined. Trimming left V 3 bases short and J 3 bases short, with 5 bases between. CDR3 length equals 12 residues. Germline V gene lookup returns CDR1 SNHLY and CDR2 FYNNEI. In nucleotides, the CDR3 is TGTGCCAGCAGTGACAGGAAAGAGACCCAGTACTTC. Amino acid sequence: CASSDRKETQYF.

The chain links TRBV28 to TRBJ2-7; a possible D gene is TRBD2 (5 bases). Germline CDR1 MDHEN, CDR2 SYDVKM. Trimming shortened V by 8 bases and J by 7 bases, and 18 bases separated the two germline ends. The CDR3 runs 13 residues. The chain's CDR3 is CASHGARREEQYF. The CDR3 coding sequence is TGTGCCAGCCATGGAGCCCGAAGGGAGGAGCAGTACTTC.

This sequence joins TRBV29-1 and TRBJ2-7; 16 positions match TRBD2. This CDR3 is 16 amino acids long. J lost 1 base, V lost 4 bases, and 4 bases had no gene match. Germline assignment: CDR1 SQVTM and CDR2 ANQGSEA. The CDR3 is CSVGGLAGGPSYEQYF. The CDR3 region has the DNA TGCAGCGTTGGGGGACTAGCGGGAGGGCCGTCCTACGAGCAGTACTTC.

The rearrangement links TRBV5-6 to TRBJ2-2, with D tentatively TRBD2 (6 bases). Per germline, CDR1 SGHDT and CDR2 YYEEEE. Trimming left V 4 bases short and J 4 bases short, with 20 bases between. The CDR3 runs 17 residues. The chain's CDR3 is CASSPGGRSGPTGELFF. Here the CDR3 DNA reads TGTGCCAGCAGCCCTGGTGGGAGGTCGGGGCCCACCGGGGAGCTGTTTTTT.

V is TRBV24-1 and J is TRBJ2-1, with D possibly matching TRBD1 (5 bases). Trimming took 9 bases from V and 9 from J, leaving 14 bases between them. Germline CDR1 reads KGHDR; CDR2 reads SFDVKD. This CDR3 has 12 amino acids. The CDR3 bases are TGTGCCACCGAAGACAGTTATGGTGAGCAGTTCTTC. The encoded protein is CATEDSYGEQFF.

The chain couples TRBV5-6 to TRBJ1-2, with 10 bases identical to TRBD1. Losses at the gene ends were 2 bases for V and 3 bases for J; bases not matched to a gene: 7. Germline-derived CDR1 and CDR2 are SGHDT and YYEEEE. There are 16 residues in the CDR3. CDR3 protein: CASSLKDRGPYYGYTF. Here the CDR3 DNA reads TGTGCCAGCAGCTTAAAAGACAGGGGGCCGTACTATGGCTACACCTTC.

The V call is TRBV12-3 or TRBV12-4, the J call TRBJ2-7; D not resolved. Trimming removed 6 bases at V and 4 bases at J, with 10 bases between. CDR3 size: 12 residues. In DNA, the CDR3 is TGTGCCAGCAGGAATACACCTTACGAGCAGTACTTC. This gives the protein CASRNTPYEQYF.

The V gene is TRBV5-1, the J gene TRBJ2-7; possibly TRBD2 for D (7 bases). The germline CDR1 and CDR2 sequences are SGHRS and YFSETQ. The CDR3 sequence is 14 residues long. The V end was cut by 0 bases, the J end by 4 bases, with 11 bases between. The CDR3 DNA is TGCGCCAGCAGCTTGGTGGCGGGGGCGTACGAGCAGTACTTC. This encodes CASSLVAGAYEQYF.

This clone was picked up a small number of times. The gene calls are TRBV19 and TRBJ1-1; D uncertain. The CDR3 consists of 13 residues. Germline V gene sequence: CDR1 LNHDA, CDR2 SQIVND (reference sequence). V lost 7 bases, J lost 4 bases, and 13 bases lay in between. CDR3 nucleotide sequence: TGTGCCAGTACCTGGAGGACGGTCACTGAAGCTTTCTTT. This gives the protein CASTWRTVTEAFF.